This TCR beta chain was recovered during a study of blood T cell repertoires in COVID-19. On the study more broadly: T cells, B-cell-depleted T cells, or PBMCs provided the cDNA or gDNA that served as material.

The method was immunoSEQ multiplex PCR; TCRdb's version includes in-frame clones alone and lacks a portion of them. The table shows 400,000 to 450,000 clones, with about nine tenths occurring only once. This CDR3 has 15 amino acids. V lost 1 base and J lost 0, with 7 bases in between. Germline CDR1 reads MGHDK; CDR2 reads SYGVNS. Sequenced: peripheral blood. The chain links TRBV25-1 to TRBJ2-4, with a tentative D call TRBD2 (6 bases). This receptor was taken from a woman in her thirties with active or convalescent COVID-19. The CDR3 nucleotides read TGTGCCAGCAGTGAATCGGGACTAGCCAAAAACATTCAGTACTTC. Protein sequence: CASSESGLAKNIQYF.